This is a list of T cell receptor beta chains from one sample in a study of T cell responses to AZD1222 COVID-19 vaccine. The protocol was immunoSEQ multiplex PCR, while the TCRdb copy is restricted to in-frame clones and leaves out a portion. The data show 110,000 to 150,000 clones, about nine tenths seen once. Sequenced material: peripheral blood, taken 28 days after the second AZD1222 dose. The receptors shown here come from an adult who received the AZD1222 COVID-19 vaccine. Each CDR3 is given with its conserved first and last residue. The D gene is left open where the match is weak.

TRBV5-5	TRBD1	TRBJ2-7	CASSWTGGYEQYF	TGTGCCAGCAGCTGGACAGGGGGGTACGAGCAGTACTTC
TRBV5-1	NA	TRBJ1-1	CASSLSGAVTEAFF	TGCGCCAGCAGCTTGTCGGGGGCCGTCACTGAAGCTTTCTTT
TRBV28	TRBD2	TRBJ2-2	CASTWGGLATNTGELFF	TGTGCCAGCACCTGGGGGGGACTAGCGACAAACACCGGGGAGCTGTTTTTT
TRBV2	TRBD1	TRBJ1-1	CASNRGRTEAFF	TGTGCCAGCAATAGGGGGCGGACTGAAGCTTTCTTT
TRBV2	TRBD2	TRBJ2-2	CASSGHGLAVNTGELFF	TGTGCCAGCAGTGGGCACGGACTAGCGGTGAACACCGGGGAGCTGTTTTTT
TRBV4-1	NA	TRBJ2-1	CASSREQGNQGEQFF	TGCGCCAGCAGCCGCGAACAGGGAAACCAGGGTGAGCAGTTCTTC
TRBV21-1	NA	TRBJ2-1	CASSKRRDCAGGYNEQFF	TGTGCCAGCAGCAAACGCCGCGACTGCGCGGGAGGTTACAATGAGCAGTTCTTC
TRBV25-1	TRBD2	TRBJ2-1	CASSDPSGRGTYNEQFF	TGTGCCAGCAGTGACCCTAGCGGGAGGGGGACCTACAATGAGCAGTTCTTC
TRBV11-2	NA	TRBJ2-7	CASSLGPAFYEQYF	TGTGCCAGCAGCTTAGGTCCAGCATTCTACGAGCAGTACTTC
TRBV29-1	NA	TRBJ2-7	CSATGLSSYEQYF	TGCAGCGCAACGGGCCTTAGCTCCTACGAGCAGTACTTC
TRBV3-1/TRBV3-2	NA	TRBJ1-3	CASFNSGNTIYF	TGTGCCAGCTTCAACTCTGGAAACACCATATATTTT
TRBV28	NA	TRBJ1-5	CASSGQGNQPQHF	TGTGCCAGCAGTGGGCAGGGCAATCAGCCCCAGCATTTT
TRBV9	NA	TRBJ1-1	CASSGEGVTEAFF	TGTGCCAGCAGCGGGGAAGGGGTCACTGAAGCTTTCTTT
TRBV6-5	TRBD1	TRBJ1-2	CASHLRGTNYGYTF	TGTGCCAGCCACCTCAGGGGGACTAACTATGGCTACACCTTC
TRBV18	NA	TRBJ1-1	CASSPTVVGTEAFF	TGTGCCAGCTCACCAACCGTTGTTGGCACTGAAGCTTTCTTT